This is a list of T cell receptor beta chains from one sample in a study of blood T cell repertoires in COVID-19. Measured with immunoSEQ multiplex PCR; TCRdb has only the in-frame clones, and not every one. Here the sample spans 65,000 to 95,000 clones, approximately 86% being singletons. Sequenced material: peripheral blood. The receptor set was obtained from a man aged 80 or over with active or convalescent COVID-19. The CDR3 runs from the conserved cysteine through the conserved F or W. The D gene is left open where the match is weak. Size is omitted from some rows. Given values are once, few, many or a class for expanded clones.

CDR3aa: CASSLVSGANTGELFF; CDR3nt: TGCGCCAGCAGCTTGGTGTCAGGGGCGAACACCGGGGAGCTGTTTTTT; j_gene: TRBJ2-2; d_gene: NA; abundance: NA; v_gene: TRBV5-1
CDR3aa: CATRAVTYNEQFF; CDR3nt: TGTGCCACGAGGGCGGTTACCTACAATGAGCAGTTCTTC; j_gene: TRBJ2-1; d_gene: NA; abundance: few; v_gene: TRBV19
CDR3aa: CSVEYFTSSYNEQFF; CDR3nt: TGCAGCGTTGAGTACTTCACGAGCTCCTACAATGAGCAGTTCTTC; j_gene: TRBJ2-1; d_gene: NA; abundance: NA; v_gene: TRBV29-1
CDR3aa: CASSLGDRSTDTQYF; CDR3nt: TGTGCCAGCAGCTTAGGAGACAGGTCCACAGATACGCAGTATTTT; j_gene: TRBJ2-3; d_gene: NA; abundance: NA; v_gene: TRBV7-9
CDR3aa: CASSSGQGETQYF; CDR3nt: TGTGCCAGCTCTTCTGGACAGGGGGAGACCCAGTACTTC; j_gene: TRBJ2-5; d_gene: TRBD1; abundance: NA; v_gene: TRBV18
CDR3aa: CASSEALDRVGEKLFF; CDR3nt: TGTGCCAGCAGTGAAGCTTTGGACAGGGTTGGCGAAAAACTGTTTTTT; j_gene: TRBJ1-4; d_gene: TRBD1; abundance: NA; v_gene: TRBV6-1
CDR3aa: CASRQYRGRSGLAGGLPYNEQFF; CDR3nt: TGTGCCAGCAGGCAATACAGGGGACGATCGGGACTAGCGGGAGGCCTTCCCTACAATGAGCAGTTCTTC; j_gene: TRBJ2-1; d_gene: TRBD2; abundance: NA; v_gene: TRBV14
CDR3aa: CASSQDGDSLNTIYF; CDR3nt: TGTGCCAGCAGCCAAGATGGGGACTCTCTCAACACCATATATTTT; j_gene: TRBJ1-3; d_gene: NA; abundance: NA; v_gene: TRBV4-2
CDR3aa: CASSRSGTENQPQHF; CDR3nt: TGTGCCAGCAGCCGCTCCGGGACAGAAAATCAGCCCCAGCATTTT; j_gene: TRBJ1-5; d_gene: TRBD1; abundance: few; v_gene: TRBV6-6
CDR3aa: CASRERANYGYTF; CDR3nt: TGTGCCAGCCGTGAGAGGGCTAACTATGGCTACACCTTC; j_gene: TRBJ1-2; d_gene: NA; abundance: few; v_gene: TRBV7-2
CDR3aa: CASSKGASTNEKLFF; CDR3nt: TGTGCCAGCAGCAAGGGGGCCAGTACTAATGAAAAACTGTTTTTT; j_gene: TRBJ1-4; d_gene: TRBD1; abundance: NA; v_gene: TRBV7-9
CDR3aa: CASSLRGGYTEAFF; CDR3nt: TGTGCCAGCAGTTTAAGGGGGGGTTACACTGAAGCTTTCTTT; j_gene: TRBJ1-1; d_gene: NA; abundance: NA; v_gene: TRBV27
CDR3aa: CASSPGLANEQFF; CDR3nt: TGTGCCAGCAGCCCGGGACTCGCCAATGAGCAGTTCTTC; j_gene: TRBJ2-1; d_gene: NA; abundance: NA; v_gene: TRBV3-1/TRBV3-2
CDR3aa: CASSRRQGRSEKLFF; CDR3nt: TGTGCCAGCAGCAGGCGACAGGGTCGGAGTGAAAAACTGTTTTTT; j_gene: TRBJ1-4; d_gene: TRBD1; abundance: NA; v_gene: TRBV11-3
CDR3aa: CASRPGQSSYNSPLHF; CDR3nt: TGCGCCAGCAGACCAGGACAGAGCTCCTATAATTCACCCCTCCACTTT; j_gene: TRBJ1-6; d_gene: NA; abundance: NA; v_gene: TRBV5-1
CDR3aa: CASSLILAGGLNEQFF; CDR3nt: TGTGCCAGCAGCTTAATACTAGCGGGAGGTCTTAATGAGCAGTTCTTC; j_gene: TRBJ2-1; d_gene: TRBD2; abundance: NA; v_gene: TRBV7-3
CDR3aa: CASSRGQGQNTGELFF; CDR3nt: TGTGCCAGCAGCAGAGGACAGGGTCAGAACACCGGGGAGCTGTTTTTT; j_gene: TRBJ2-2; d_gene: TRBD1; abundance: NA; v_gene: TRBV5-5
CDR3aa: CASSPGTFQETQYF; CDR3nt: TGTGCCAGCAGCCCCGGGACATTTCAAGAGACCCAGTACTTC; j_gene: TRBJ2-5; d_gene: NA; abundance: NA; v_gene: TRBV7-2
CDR3aa: CASSVGWGSQGTEAFF; CDR3nt: TGTGCCAGCAGCGTAGGGTGGGGCTCTCAGGGCACTGAAGCTTTCTTT; j_gene: TRBJ1-1; d_gene: NA; abundance: NA; v_gene: TRBV9
CDR3aa: CASSTRRTNQPQHF; CDR3nt: TGTGCCAGCAGCACTAGACGGACGAATCAGCCCCAGCATTTT; j_gene: TRBJ1-5; d_gene: NA; abundance: NA; v_gene: TRBV28
CDR3aa: CASSIGGMDQPQHF; CDR3nt: TGTGCCAGTAGTATTGGGGGCATGGATCAGCCCCAGCATTTT; j_gene: TRBJ1-5; d_gene: NA; abundance: NA; v_gene: TRBV19
CDR3aa: CAWSVVYGYTF; CDR3nt: TGTGCCTGGAGCGTAGTATATGGCTACACCTTC; j_gene: TRBJ1-2; d_gene: NA; abundance: NA; v_gene: TRBV30
CDR3aa: CASSLAETGQGTEAFF; CDR3nt: TGCGCCAGCAGCTTGGCCGAGACAGGGCAAGGCACTGAAGCTTTCTTT; j_gene: TRBJ1-1; d_gene: TRBD1; abundance: NA; v_gene: TRBV5-1
CDR3aa: CASSASGGNQPQHF; CDR3nt: TGTGCCAGCAGCGCGTCGGGAGGCAATCAGCCCCAGCATTTT; j_gene: TRBJ1-5; d_gene: NA; abundance: NA; v_gene: TRBV6-5
CDR3aa: CASSEGAFYRGPQETQYF; CDR3nt: TGTGCCAGCAGTGAAGGCGCGTTTTATAGAGGGCCCCAAGAGACCCAGTACTTC; j_gene: TRBJ2-5; d_gene: NA; abundance: NA; v_gene: TRBV6-1
CDR3aa: CASSTERDSYNEQFF; CDR3nt: TGTGCCAGTAGTACGGAACGGGACAGTTACAATGAGCAGTTCTTC; j_gene: TRBJ2-1; d_gene: TRBD1; abundance: NA; v_gene: TRBV19
CDR3aa: CASSLAIQNYGYTF; CDR3nt: TGCGCCAGCAGCTTGGCCATCCAGAACTATGGCTACACCTTC; j_gene: TRBJ1-2; d_gene: NA; abundance: few; v_gene: TRBV5-1
CDR3aa: CASSQGGPAGYTF; CDR3nt: TGTGCCAGCAGCCAAGGAGGGCCGGCTGGCTACACCTTC; j_gene: TRBJ1-2; d_gene: NA; abundance: NA; v_gene: TRBV3-1/TRBV3-2